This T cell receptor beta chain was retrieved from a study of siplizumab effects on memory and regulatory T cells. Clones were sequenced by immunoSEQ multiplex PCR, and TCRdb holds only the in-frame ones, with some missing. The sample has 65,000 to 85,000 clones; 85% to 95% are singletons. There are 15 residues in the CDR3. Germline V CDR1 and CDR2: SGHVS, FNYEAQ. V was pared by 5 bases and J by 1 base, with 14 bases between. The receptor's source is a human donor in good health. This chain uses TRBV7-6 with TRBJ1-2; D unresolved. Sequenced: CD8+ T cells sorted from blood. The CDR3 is CASSPNAGFNYGYTF. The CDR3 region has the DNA TGTGCCAGCAGCCCCAACGCAGGATTTAACTATGGCTACACCTTC. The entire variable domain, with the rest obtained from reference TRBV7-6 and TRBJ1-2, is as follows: GAGVSQSPRYKVTKRGQDVALRCDPISGHVSLYWYRQALGQGPEFLTYFNYEAQQDKSGLPNDRFSAERPEGSISTLTIQRTEQRDSAMYRCASSPNAGFNYGYTFGSGTRLTVV.